This T cell receptor (beta chain) was found in a study of Graves' ophthalmopathy and Graves' hyperthyroidism. Study-wide background: Researchers obtained peripheral blood at initial diagnosis, before any treatment had begun.

Study outcomes and limitations: Most thyroid-expanded clonotypes exceeding 0.001 frequency were also found in blood.

RNA transcripts were the template, and TCR beta CDR3 regions were amplified from them. RT-PCR was first run with HTBI primers, then multiplex PCR in a second round. One entry per CDR3 protein results from TCRdb running MiXCR on the multiplex PCR reads. The sample has 660,000 or so distinct CDR3 sequences, over 40% seen once; the top ten hold about 3.3%. Looked up from germline, CDR1 is DFQATT and CDR2 is SNEGSKA (reference sequence). The CDR3 length is 14 residues. V lost 3 bases and J 1 base, leaving 12 bases between the germline ends. This clonotype was found many times. What it binds is not known. All donors with ophthalmopathy were recorded as having moderate-to-severe activity, CAS ≥3, NOSPECS ≥4 and a duration under 3 months. Reliance was placed on clinical symptoms, serum thyroxine, TRAb, thyroid ultrasound and orbital computed tomography for diagnosis.

The chain recombines TRBV20-1 with TRBJ1-1; D is unresolved. This TCR derives from an adult man with Graves' ophthalmopathy. Source material: peripheral blood. CDR3 in amino acids: CSASRGNRNTEAFF. The CDR3, as DNA: TGCAGTGCTAGCCGCGGGAATCGGAACACTGAAGCTTTCTTT.